This T cell receptor (beta chain) emerged from a study of T cell clonality in common variable immunodeficiency. Overall study results and limits: CVID subjects shared fewer TCRbeta clones than healthy controls did. Reportedly, TCR beta sequences from common variable immunodeficiency showed fewer deletions and N-nucleotide insertions.

The CDR3 length is 15 residues. V was shortened by 3 bases and J by 7 bases, with 16 bases between the two germline ends. CDR1 and CDR2 (germline): ENHRY, SYGVKD. Of CVID subjects, roughly 15 were female and approximately 31 male, mean age roughly 37. All CVID subjects were on immunoglobulin replacement for at least one year. TCRdb keeps only in-frame clones here, not all; method: immunoSEQ multiplex PCR. This sample carries about 26,000 clones and no singletons, and roughly 22% goes to the top ten. This clone has at least ten counts. No antigen is known for it. Sequencing ends 3 residues short of the CDR3 end; the germline J gene provides the rest.

This receptor was obtained from a human donor with common variable immunodeficiency. The sample comprised peripheral blood mononuclear cells. The V gene is TRBV10-3, the J gene TRBJ2-4; D gene unclear. The CDR3 region is CAISDNSIKENIQYF. Incomplete CDR3 DNA: TGTGCCATCAGTGACAACAGCATCAAGGAGAACATT.